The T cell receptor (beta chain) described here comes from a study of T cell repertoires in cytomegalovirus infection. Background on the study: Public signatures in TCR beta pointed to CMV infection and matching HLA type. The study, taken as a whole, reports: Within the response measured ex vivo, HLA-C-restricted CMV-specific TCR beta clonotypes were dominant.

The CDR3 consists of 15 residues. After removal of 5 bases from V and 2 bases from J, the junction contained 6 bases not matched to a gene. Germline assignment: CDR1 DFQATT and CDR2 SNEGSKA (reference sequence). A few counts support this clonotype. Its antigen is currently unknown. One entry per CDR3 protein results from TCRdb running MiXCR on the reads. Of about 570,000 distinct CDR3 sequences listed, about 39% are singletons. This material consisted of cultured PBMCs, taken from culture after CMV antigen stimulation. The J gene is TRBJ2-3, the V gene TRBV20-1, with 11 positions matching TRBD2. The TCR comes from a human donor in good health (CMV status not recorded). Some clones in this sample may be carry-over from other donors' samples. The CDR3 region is CSASRLAGNTDTQYF. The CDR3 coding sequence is TGCAGTGCTTCCCGACTAGCGGGAAACACAGATACGCAGTATTTT.